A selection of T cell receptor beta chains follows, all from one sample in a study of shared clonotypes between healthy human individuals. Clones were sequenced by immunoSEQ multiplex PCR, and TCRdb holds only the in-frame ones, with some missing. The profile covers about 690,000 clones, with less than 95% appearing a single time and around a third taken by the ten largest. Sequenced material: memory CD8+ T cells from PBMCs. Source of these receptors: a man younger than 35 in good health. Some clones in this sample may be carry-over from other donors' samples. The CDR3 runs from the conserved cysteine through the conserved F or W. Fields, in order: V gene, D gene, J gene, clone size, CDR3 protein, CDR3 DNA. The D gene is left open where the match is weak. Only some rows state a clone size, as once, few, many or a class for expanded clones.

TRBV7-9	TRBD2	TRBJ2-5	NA	CATEREWGETQYF	TGTGCCACCGAGCGGGAATGGGGTGAGACCCAGTACTTC
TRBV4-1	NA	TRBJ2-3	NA	CASSVRDSLYTDTQYF	TGCGCCAGCAGCGTACGGGATTCTTTGTACACAGATACGCAGTATTTT
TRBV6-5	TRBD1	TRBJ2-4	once	CASSLGQDIQYF	TGTGCCAGCAGCTTAGGACAGGACATTCAGTACTTC
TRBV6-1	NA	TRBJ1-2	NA	CASSDFGSNYGYTF	TGTGCCAGCAGTGATTTCGGCTCTAACTATGGCTACACCTTC
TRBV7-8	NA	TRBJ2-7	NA	CASSWGTRLEQYF	TGTGCCAGCAGCTGGGGAACTAGACTCGAGCAGTACTTC
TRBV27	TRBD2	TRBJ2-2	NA	CASSWGGMNTGELFF	TGTGCCAGCAGTTGGGGGGGGATGAACACCGGGGAGCTGTTTTTT
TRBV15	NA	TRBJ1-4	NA	CATSRRGQSNEKLFF	TGTGCCACCAGCAGGCGCGGGCAGTCCAATGAAAAACTGTTTTTT
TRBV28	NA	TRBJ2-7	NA	CASRNRQGRYEQYF	TGTGCCAGCCGGAATAGGCAGGGGAGGTACGAGCAGTACTTC
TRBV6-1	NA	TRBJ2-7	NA	CASSPTGVYEQYF	TGTGCCAGCAGCCCTACGGGGGTATACGAGCAGTACTTC
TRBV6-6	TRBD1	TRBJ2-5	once	CASRSDRGLETQYF	TGTGCCAGCAGATCCGACAGGGGACTAGAGACCCAGTACTTC
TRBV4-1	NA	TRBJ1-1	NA	CASSQFGGSEAFF	TGCGCCAGCAGCCAATTTGGAGGTAGTGAAGCTTTCTTT
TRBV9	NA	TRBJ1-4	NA	CASSPVSGINEKLFF	TGTGCCAGCAGCCCTGTATCCGGGATTAATGAAAAACTGTTTTTT
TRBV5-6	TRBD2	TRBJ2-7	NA	CASSFLGLAGGGEQYF	TGTGCCAGCAGCTTTCTCGGACTAGCGGGAGGGGGCGAGCAGTACTTC
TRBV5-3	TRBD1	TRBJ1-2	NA	CARSLDNSPDRGKGGYTF	TGTGCCAGAAGCCTAGACAATAGCCCGGACAGGGGGAAAGGTGGCTACACCTTC
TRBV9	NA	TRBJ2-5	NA	CASSTSGGQETQYF	TGTGCCAGCAGCACCTCTGGGGGCCAAGAGACCCAGTACTTC
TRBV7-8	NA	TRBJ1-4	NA	CASSKERDLGEKLFF	TGTGCCAGCAGCAAAGAGCGCGATCTCGGAGAAAAACTGTTTTTT
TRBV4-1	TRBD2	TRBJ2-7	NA	CASSHAGGISSYEQYF	TGCGCCAGCAGCCACGCCGGGGGGATCAGCTCCTACGAGCAGTACTTC
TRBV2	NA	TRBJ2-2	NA	CASSEPGNTGELFF	TGTGCCAGCAGCGAGCCAGGAAACACCGGGGAGCTGTTTTTT
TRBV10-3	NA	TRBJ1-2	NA	CAISESLTGSGYTF	TGTGCCATCAGTGAGTCTCTGACGGGAAGTGGCTACACCTTC
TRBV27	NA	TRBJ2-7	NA	CASSLSSSGEQYF	TGTGCCAGCAGTTTATCGTCTTCGGGTGAGCAGTACTTC
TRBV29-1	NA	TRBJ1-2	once	CSVEGPLGVGGNGYTF	TGCAGCGTTGAAGGACCCTTGGGTGTAGGAGGGAATGGCTACACCTTC
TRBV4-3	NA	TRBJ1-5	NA	CASSQEGTLADNQPQHF	TGCGCCAGCAGCCAAGAAGGTACGTTGGCGGATAATCAGCCCCAGCATTTT
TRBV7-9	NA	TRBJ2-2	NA	CASSPSKGATNTGELFF	TGTGCCAGCAGCCCGTCGAAAGGGGCGACGAACACCGGGGAGCTGTTTTTT
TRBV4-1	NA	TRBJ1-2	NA	CASSQVAQTNYGYTF	TGCGCCAGCAGCCAAGTGGCACAGACTAACTATGGCTACACCTTC
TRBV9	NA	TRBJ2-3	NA	CASTRWDRGTDTQYF	TGTGCCAGCACCCGTTGGGACCGAGGAACAGATACGCAGTATTTT
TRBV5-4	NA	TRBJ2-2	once	CASTMDTGELFF	TGTGCCAGCACCATGGACACCGGGGAGCTGTTTTTT
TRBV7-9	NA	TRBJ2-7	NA	CASSLGQGYLYEQYF	TGTGCCAGCAGCTTAGGGCAGGGCTATCTATACGAGCAGTACTTC
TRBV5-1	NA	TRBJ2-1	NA	CASSLMGGDISSYNEQFF	TGCGCCAGCAGCTTGATGGGTGGCGATATCAGCTCCTACAATGAGCAGTTCTTC
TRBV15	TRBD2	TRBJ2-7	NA	CATSKLAGGLEQYF	TGTGCCACCAGCAAACTAGCGGGAGGTCTGGAGCAGTACTTC
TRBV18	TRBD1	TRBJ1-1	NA	CASHLDRELYTEAFF	TGTGCCAGCCATCTGGACAGGGAATTGTACACTGAAGCTTTCTTT
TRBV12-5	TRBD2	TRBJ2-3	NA	CASGLGFGGGASTDTQYF	TGTGCTAGTGGTTTGGGTTTCGGGGGGGGAGCTAGCACAGATACGCAGTATTTT
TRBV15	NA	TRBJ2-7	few	CATSRDGGASSYEQYF	TGTGCCACCAGCAGAGATGGGGGGGCAAGCTCCTACGAGCAGTACTTC
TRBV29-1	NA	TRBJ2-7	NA	CSVVLFATGSYEQYF	TGCAGCGTTGTCCTTTTCGCGACAGGCTCCTACGAGCAGTACTTC
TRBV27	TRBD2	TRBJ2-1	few	CASSPQRAGAWNEQFF	TGTGCCAGCAGTCCTCAAAGAGCGGGAGCATGGAATGAGCAGTTCTTC
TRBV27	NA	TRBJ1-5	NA	CASSWGSSNQPQHF	TGTGCCAGCAGTTGGGGCAGTAGCAATCAGCCCCAGCATTTT
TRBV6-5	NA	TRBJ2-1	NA	CASSYGRKLYNEQFF	TGTGCCAGCAGTTACGGCAGAAAGTTATACAATGAGCAGTTCTTC
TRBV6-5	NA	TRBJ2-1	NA	CASSYTGGPYNEQFF	TGTGCCAGCAGTTACACGGGGGGCCCTTACAATGAGCAGTTCTTC
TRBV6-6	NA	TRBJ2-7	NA	CASSYAEGGREQYF	TGTGCCAGCAGTTACGCGGAGGGTGGTCGCGAGCAGTACTTC